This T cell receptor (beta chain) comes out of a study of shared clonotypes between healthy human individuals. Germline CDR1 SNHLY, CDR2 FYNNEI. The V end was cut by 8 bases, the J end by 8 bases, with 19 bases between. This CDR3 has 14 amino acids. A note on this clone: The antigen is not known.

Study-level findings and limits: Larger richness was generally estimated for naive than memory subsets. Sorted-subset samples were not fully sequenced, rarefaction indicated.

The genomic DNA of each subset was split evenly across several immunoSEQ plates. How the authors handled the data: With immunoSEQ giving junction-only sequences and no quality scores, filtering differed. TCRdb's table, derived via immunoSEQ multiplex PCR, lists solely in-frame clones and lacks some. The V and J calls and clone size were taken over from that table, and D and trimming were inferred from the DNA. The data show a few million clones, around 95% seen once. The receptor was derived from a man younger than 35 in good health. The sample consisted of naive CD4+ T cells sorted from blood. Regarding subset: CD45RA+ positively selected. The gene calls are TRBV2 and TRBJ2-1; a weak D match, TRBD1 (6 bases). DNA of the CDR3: TGTGCCAGCCCGGACAGTGTATTTGTCGATGAGCAGTTCTTC. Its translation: CASPDSVFVDEQFF.